This is a list of T cell receptor beta chains from one sample in a study of T cells in Graves' hyperthyroidism and ophthalmopathy. MiXCR, applied by TCRdb to the multiplex PCR reads, yields one record per CDR3 protein. The sample has under 350,000 distinct CDR3 sequences, about 18% seen once; the top ten hold 45% to 55%. Sequencing was performed on blood. The receptors originated from a woman aged 45-65 years with Graves' hyperthyroidism. CDR3s include the opening cysteine and the closing phenylalanine or tryptophan. The order of the fields is clone size, J gene, D gene, V gene, CDR3 protein, CDR3 DNA. The D gene is left open where the match is weak. Some rows mark clone size as missing; the rest say once, few, many or name a class of expanded clone.

>many|TRBJ1-1|-|TRBV7-3
CASSQGGTMNTEAFF
TGTGCCAGCAGCCAAGGGGGTACCATGAACACTGAAGCTTTCTTT
>few|TRBJ2-4|TRBD1|TRBV4-1
CASSQRFSQGADIQYF
TGCGCCAGCAGCCAACGGTTTTCACAGGGGGCAGACATTCAGTACTTC
>few|TRBJ2-6|TRBD1|TRBV5-1
CASSLDTGQGANVLTF
TGCGCCAGCAGCTTGGACACGGGACAGGGGGCCAACGTCCTGACTTTC
>many|TRBJ1-4|-|TRBV7-2
CASSRQVATNEKLFF
TGTGCCAGCAGCCGACAGGTTGCAACTAATGAAAAACTGTTTTTT
>-|TRBJ2-1|-|TRBV30
CAWSQTMGEQFF
TGTGCCTGGAGCCAAACCATGGGTGAGCAGTTCTTC
>many|TRBJ2-5|-|TRBV3-1
CASSQGASPNGRETQYF
TGTGCCAGCAGCCAAGGGGCCAGTCCAAACGGCAGAGAGACCCAGTACTTC
>-|TRBJ2-2|-|TRBV20-1
CSARGHRGPFF
TGCAGTGCTAGAGGACACCGGGGACCTTTCTTT
>-|TRBJ1-4|-|TRBV18
CASSQGRDEKLFF
TGTGCCAGCTCACAGGGTAGAGATGAAAAACTGTTTTTT
>-|TRBJ1-6|-|TRBV11-2
CASSLERAGVSSYNSPLHF
TGTGCCAGCAGCTTAGAAAGGGCCGGGGTTAGCTCCTATAATTCACCCCTCCACTTT
>few|TRBJ1-6|-|TRBV5-1
CASTQDSENSPLHF
TGCGCCAGCACCCAGGACAGCGAGAATTCACCCCTCCACTTT
>once|TRBJ2-5|TRBD2|TRBV6-5
CASSYSASGGIRETQYF
TGTGCCAGCAGTTACTCGGCTAGCGGGGGGATTAGGGAGACCCAGTACTTC
>-|TRBJ2-3|TRBD2|TRBV9
CASTPSGTSGDTQYF
TGTGCCAGCACCCCATCCGGGACTAGCGGAGATACGCAGTATTTT
>few|TRBJ2-2|TRBD1|TRBV25-1
CASSDAGQDNTGELFF
TGTGCCAGCAGTGACGCGGGACAGGATAACACCGGGGAGCTGTTTTTT
>-|TRBJ1-4|-|TRBV30
CAWSAGGVSNEKLFF
TGTGCCTGGAGTGCCGGAGGGGTGTCTAATGAAAAACTGTTTTTT
>many|TRBJ2-4|-|TRBV6-1
CASSGDLGEHIQYF
TGTGCCAGCAGTGGGGACCTGGGGGAACACATTCAGTACTTC
>-|TRBJ1-1|-|TRBV5-6
CASSLVSTEAFF
TGTGCCAGCAGCTTGGTGAGCACTGAAGCTTTCTTT
>-|TRBJ2-1|-|TRBV14
CASSRSQSSYNEQFF
TGTGCCAGCAGCCGATCTCAAAGCTCCTACAATGAGCAGTTCTTC
>-|TRBJ1-2|-|TRBV7-2
CASSLETFLDGYTF
TGTGCCAGCAGCTTGGAAACCTTTCTCGATGGCTACACCTTC
>many|TRBJ1-1|-|TRBV20-1
CSARPQQIMNTEAFF
TGCAGTGCTAGGCCCCAACAGATCATGAACACTGAAGCTTTCTTT
>-|TRBJ2-1|TRBD2|TRBV7-3
CASSSRTSGRIGEQFF
TGTGCCAGCAGCTCCCGAACTAGCGGGAGGATAGGGGAGCAGTTCTTC
>-|TRBJ1-2|-|TRBV2
CASRPNQYGYTF
TGTGCCAGCAGACCCAACCAGTATGGCTACACCTTC
>-|TRBJ1-2|TRBD1|TRBV12-3/TRBV12-4
CASSQNPPGQGARGYTF
TGTGCCAGCAGTCAAAACCCTCCGGGACAGGGGGCAAGGGGCTACACCTTC
>few|TRBJ2-4|TRBD1|TRBV7-8
CASRPGQPKNIQYF
TGTGCCAGCAGGCCGGGACAGCCTAAAAACATTCAGTACTTC
>-|TRBJ1-4|-|TRBV11-1
CASSTGGATNEKLFF
TGTGCCAGCAGCACCGGAGGAGCAACTAATGAAAAACTGTTTTTT
>many|TRBJ2-5|TRBD1|TRBV10-3
CAISGKTGNQETQYF
TGTGCCATCAGTGGGAAGACAGGGAACCAAGAGACCCAGTACTTC
>-|TRBJ2-5|-|TRBV5-6
CASSWLGPQETQYF
TGTGCCAGCAGCTGGCTAGGTCCCCAAGAGACCCAGTACTTC
>few|TRBJ2-1|TRBD2|TRBV7-9
CASSSTRRGGNEQFF
TGTGCCAGCAGCTCGACCCGACGGGGGGGCAATGAGCAGTTCTTC
>many|TRBJ1-5|TRBD1|TRBV7-2
CASSRDRDVDQPQHF
TGTGCCAGCAGCCGGGACAGGGACGTTGATCAGCCCCAGCATTTT
>-|TRBJ2-1|TRBD2|TRBV9
CASSVGWDGRGGEQFF
TGTGCCAGCAGCGTAGGTTGGGACGGGAGGGGAGGCGAGCAGTTCTTC
>few|TRBJ2-5|TRBD2|TRBV20-1
CSAPSSGALQETQYF
TGCAGTGCTCCGTCTAGCGGGGCTCTCCAAGAGACCCAGTACTTC
>-|TRBJ1-2|TRBD1|TRBV20-1
CSARQKGQNYGYTF
TGCAGTGCCCGGCAGAAGGGACAGAACTATGGCTACACCTTC
>few|TRBJ2-5|TRBD1|TRBV20-1
CSARDGTEGETQYF
TGCAGTGCTAGAGATGGGACAGAGGGAGAGACCCAGTACTTC
>-|TRBJ2-5|TRBD1|TRBV2
CASSGATGGGETQYF
TGTGCCAGCAGTGGAGCCACAGGGGGCGGGGAGACCCAGTACTTC
>-|TRBJ2-7|TRBD1|TRBV12-3/TRBV12-4
CASSFVTGGSDEQYF
TGTGCCAGCAGTTTCGTCACAGGGGGAAGTGACGAGCAGTACTTC
>many|TRBJ2-1|TRBD2|TRBV3-1
CASSQGSGSFDEQFF
TGTGCCAGCAGCCAAGGTAGCGGGAGTTTCGATGAGCAGTTCTTC
>-|TRBJ1-6|-|TRBV7-3
CASSAHRAGNDSPLHF
TGTGCCAGCAGCGCGCACAGGGCCGGTAATGATTCACCCCTCCACTTT
>many|TRBJ2-1|TRBD2|TRBV7-3
CASSQGLAGVGEQFF
TGTGCCAGCAGCCAGGGACTAGCGGGAGTCGGAGAGCAGTTCTTC
>-|TRBJ2-7|-|TRBV30
CAWMPGDRSYEQYF
TGTGCCTGGATGCCGGGTGACCGCTCCTACGAGCAGTACTTC
>few|TRBJ1-2|-|TRBV5-1
CASSLVASHGYTF
TGCGCCAGCAGCTTGGTGGCCAGCCATGGCTACACCTTC
>-|TRBJ2-4|-|TRBV7-4
CASSLGAGHGDIQYF
TGTGCCAGCAGCTTAGGGGCAGGGCACGGGGACATTCAGTACTTC